The 2 T cell receptor beta chains in this list originate from one sample, sequenced in a study of cytomegalovirus exposure and HLA in healthy donors (dated by TCRdb to about 2017). Library construction relied on the immunoSEQ multiplex PCR assay. Entries here come from immuneACCESS through TCRdb and include only in-frame sequences with V and J called. Some clones fail to appear in such tables; in the studies checked, an unresolved V gene covers under half of the shortfall, and the cause of the remainder is unknown. Present in this sample are about 69,000 clones, over 90% of which were seen just once. Roughly 1% of the sample comes from the top ten. Material: PBMCs. All receptors derive from a young woman in good health and CMV-seronegative.

The chain joins TRBV6-1 to TRBJ2-2; 7 positions match TRBD2. The CDR3 is 14 residues long. Germline V gene lookup returns CDR1 MNHNS and CDR2 SASEGT. V lost 7 bases and J lost 4; bases outside the gene matches: 6. The CDR3 DNA follows: TGTGCCAGCAACGGACGGGGGGTCACCGGGGAGCTGTTTTTT. Protein product: CASNGRGVTGELFF.

The chain has TRBV6-4 and TRBJ2-3, with 7 nucleotides matching TRBD2. The V gene's germline CDR1 is MRHNA and CDR2 SNTAGT. V lost 2 bases to trimming and J lost 0 bases; unmatched junction nucleotides: 5. CDR3 length: 16 amino acids. The CDR3: CASSDMSSGSTDTQYF. The CDR3 nucleotides are TGTGCCAGCAGTGACATGTCTAGCGGAAGCACAGATACGCAGTATTTT.